Sequencing of this T cell receptor beta chain was carried out in a study of cytomegalovirus exposure and HLA in healthy donors. Turning to the study itself: Later, an analysis reported that the approximately 120 validation repertoires had used the same platform as the 666 first-cohort repertoires.

Regarding this clone: The antigen remains undetermined.

Assay: immunoSEQ multiplex PCR; the TCRdb copy retains only in-frame clones and omits some. The sample consists of 100,000 to 150,000 clones, about 91% of them appearing once. Study findings and constraints: Clusters of TCRs from the first cohort tended to co-occur in the approximately 120 validation repertoires (as a later analysis found). The study labeled approximately 150 TCR beta chains cytomegalovirus-associated. The dataset shows that most TCR sequences were rare, while some public TCRs occurred in many donors.

This CDR3 has 15 amino acids. The V end was cut by 4 bases, the J end by 6 bases, with 20 bases between. Germline-derived CDR1 and CDR2 are SGHTS and YDEGEE. The sequence came from a woman younger than 35 in good health and CMV-seronegative. V gene TRBV5-8 combines with J gene TRBJ2-7, with no clear D. Sequenced input: PBMCs. The CDR3 loop is CASSRVSTPGREQYF. The CDR3 DNA sequence: TGTGCCAGCAGCCGGGTCTCCACTCCTGGCCGCGAGCAGTACTTC.